A selection of T cell receptor beta chains follows, all from one sample in a study of shared clonotypes between healthy human individuals. Assay: immunoSEQ multiplex PCR; the TCRdb copy retains only in-frame clones and omits some. The sample includes about 2.3 million clones, 85% to 95% of them seen just once. The material sequenced was naive CD4+ T cells from PBMCs. Every receptor here comes from a man aged 18 to 30 in good health. Some clones in this sample may be carry-over from other donors' samples. Both conserved end residues are part of each CDR3. The D gene is left open where the match is weak. Clone size appears in some rows only: once, few, many, or a class for an expanded clone.

clone size | D gene | J gene | V gene | CDR3 protein | CDR3 DNA
once | - | TRBJ2-7 | TRBV5-6 | CASMRRHPPNYEQYF | TGTGCCAGCATGCGGCGACATCCCCCAAACTACGAGCAGTACTTC
once | - | TRBJ2-3 | TRBV5-8 | CASSLWDSTDTQYF | TGTGCCAGCAGCTTGTGGGACAGCACAGATACGCAGTATTTT
- | TRBD2 | TRBJ2-1 | TRBV7-3 | CASSSLAGWGNEQFF | TGTGCCAGCAGCTCCTTAGCGGGATGGGGTAATGAGCAGTTCTTC
- | - | TRBJ1-4 | TRBV2 | CASSGAATNEKLFF | TGTGCCAGCAGTGGGGCCGCAACTAATGAAAAACTGTTTTTT
- | - | TRBJ1-2 | TRBV28 | CASSLRRDYGYTF | TGTGCCAGCAGCCTCCGACGCGACTATGGCTACACCTTC
- | - | TRBJ2-7 | TRBV27 | CASTPRGAGGYEQYF | TGTGCCAGCACCCCACGGGGGGCAGGGGGCTACGAGCAGTACTTC
- | TRBD1 | TRBJ2-1 | TRBV29-1 | CSVGTGLYNEQFF | TGCAGCGTCGGGACAGGGCTTTACAATGAGCAGTTCTTC
- | - | TRBJ1-4 | TRBV4-3 | CASSPGRIATNEKLFF | TGCGCCAGCAGCCCCGGACGTATTGCAACTAATGAAAAACTGTTTTTT
once | TRBD1 | TRBJ2-2 | TRBV29-1 | CSVRIWDREPSGELFF | TGCAGCGTTCGCATCTGGGACAGGGAGCCGTCCGGGGAGCTGTTTTTT
- | - | TRBJ1-4 | TRBV7-8 | CASSLAESNEKLFF | TGTGCCAGCAGCTTAGCAGAGTCCAATGAAAAACTGTTTTTT
- | - | TRBJ2-2 | TRBV28 | CASSPPGTANTGELFF | TGTGCCAGCAGCCCCCCTGGGACCGCGAACACCGGGGAGCTGTTTTTT
- | TRBD1 | TRBJ1-4 | TRBV2 | CASVRDRGDEKLFF | TGTGCCAGCGTACGGGACAGGGGGGATGAAAAACTGTTTTTT
- | - | TRBJ2-7 | TRBV21-1 | CASSKDPTGTGCYEQYF | TGTGCCAGCAGCAAAGACCCCACCGGGACAGGGTGCTACGAGCAGTACTTC
- | - | TRBJ2-7 | TRBV5-1 | CASSNATSSYEQYF | TGCGCCAGCAGCAACGCCACAAGCTCCTACGAGCAGTACTTC
- | TRBD1 | TRBJ1-4 | TRBV20-1 | CGTGDEKLFF | TGCGGGACAGGGGATGAAAAACTGTTTTTT
- | - | TRBJ2-7 | TRBV6-5 | CASSYIPRPGYEQYF | TGTGCCAGCAGTTACATCCCTCGACCAGGCTACGAGCAGTACTTC
- | TRBD1 | TRBJ2-6 | TRBV5-1 | CASSSTQGAPGANVLTF | TGCGCCAGCAGCTCGACACAGGGGGCGCCTGGGGCCAACGTCCTGACTTTC
- | - | TRBJ2-1 | TRBV5-4 | CASSLGGGFSYNEQFF | TGTGCCAGCAGCTTGGGAGGGGGGTTTTCCTACAATGAGCAGTTCTTC
- | - | TRBJ1-2 | TRBV28 | CASSLLSTGSYGYTF | TGTGCCAGCAGCCTACTTTCGACAGGATCCTATGGCTACACCTTC
- | - | TRBJ1-1 | TRBV25-1 | CASSFSSTWGEAFF | TGTGCCAGCAGTTTTTCCTCCACCTGGGGGGAAGCTTTCTTT
- | TRBD1 | TRBJ1-1 | TRBV7-2 | CASGRGGGLGEAFF | TGTGCCAGCGGCCGGGGAGGGGGCTTGGGTGAAGCTTTCTTT
- | - | TRBJ2-7 | TRBV18 | CASSTTDTYEQYF | TGTGCCAGCTCAACGACCGACACCTACGAGCAGTACTTC
- | - | TRBJ1-5 | TRBV19 | CASSIVGQSNQPQHF | TGTGCCAGTAGTATAGTGGGGCAGAGCAATCAGCCCCAGCATTTT
- | TRBD1 | TRBJ2-5 | TRBV18 | CASSLGQGQETQYF | TGTGCCAGCTCGCTGGGACAGGGACAAGAGACCCAGTACTTC
- | - | TRBJ2-1 | TRBV19 | CASSITRLAYNEQFF | TGTGCCAGTAGTATTACGCGACTAGCCTACAATGAGCAGTTCTTC
- | TRBD2 | TRBJ2-3 | TRBV7-3 | CASSLGTSGTGDTQYF | TGTGCCAGCAGCTTAGGTACTAGCGGGACTGGGGATACGCAGTATTTT
- | - | TRBJ1-5 | TRBV4-1 | CASSQDFGQGYQPQHF | TGCGCCAGCAGCCAAGATTTCGGTCAGGGCTATCAGCCCCAGCATTTT
- | - | TRBJ2-4 | TRBV30 | CAWIHKSLAKNIQYF | TGTGCCTGGATTCACAAGAGCTTAGCCAAAAACATTCAGTACTTC
- | - | TRBJ1-1 | TRBV7-3 | CASSLTPNTEAFF | TGTGCCAGCAGCTTAACTCCGAACACTGAAGCTTTCTTT
- | - | TRBJ1-5 | TRBV19 | CASRGGARDLAQHF | TGTGCCAGTAGGGGGGGGGCACGGGATTTGGCCCAGCATTTT
- | - | TRBJ1-1 | TRBV25-1 | CASSELGMNTEAFF | TGTGCCAGCAGTGAACTCGGGATGAACACTGAAGCTTTCTTT
- | TRBD1 | TRBJ2-5 | TRBV7-3 | CASSPGQLETQYF | TGTGCCAGCAGCCCGGGACAGCTAGAGACCCAGTACTTC
- | - | TRBJ1-3 | TRBV5-1 | CASSWTTGTGNTIYF | TGCGCCAGCAGCTGGACGACAGGCACTGGAAACACCATATATTTT
- | - | TRBJ1-1 | TRBV4-2 | CASSPDERGTEAFF | TGTGCCAGCAGCCCAGACGAGCGTGGGACTGAAGCTTTCTTT
- | - | TRBJ2-5 | TRBV28 | CASSIRRNRGETQYF | TGTGCCAGCAGTATACGACGGAATCGGGGGGAGACCCAGTACTTC
- | - | TRBJ2-1 | TRBV19 | CASSSQSFYNEQFF | TGTGCCAGTAGTTCCCAGTCCTTCTACAATGAGCAGTTCTTC
- | - | TRBJ2-7 | TRBV28 | CAGKRQGGGFYEQYF | TGTGCCGGCAAGAGACAGGGCGGGGGGTTCTACGAGCAGTACTTC
- | - | TRBJ2-7 | TRBV6-6 | CASSTGQVNYEQYF | TGTGCCAGCAGCACGGGACAAGTAAACTACGAGCAGTACTTC
- | TRBD1 | TRBJ1-5 | TRBV28 | CASSAGGGGNQPQHF | TGTGCCAGCAGTGCAGGGGGGGGAGGCAATCAGCCCCAGCATTTT
- | TRBD2 | TRBJ2-2 | TRBV28 | CASNKRLAGPRITGELFF | TGTGCCAGCAACAAAAGGCTAGCGGGACCCAGGATCACCGGGGAGCTGTTTTTT
- | - | TRBJ2-1 | TRBV7-2 | CASSLQQPNEQFF | TGTGCCAGCAGCTTACAACAGCCCAATGAGCAGTTCTTC
once | - | TRBJ2-1 | TRBV4-2 | CASSQAGLDTRNEQFF | TGTGCCAGCAGCCAAGCCGGTCTGGACACCCGCAATGAGCAGTTCTTC
- | - | TRBJ1-4 | TRBV4-2 | CASSQLQGEKLFF | TGTGCCAGCAGCCAATTACAGGGAGAAAAACTGTTTTTT
- | TRBD2 | TRBJ2-1 | TRBV18 | CASSPPPGLAAYNEQFF | TGTGCCAGCTCTCCTCCCCCGGGACTAGCGGCCTACAATGAGCAGTTCTTC
few | TRBD1 | TRBJ1-2 | TRBV9 | CASSVGQGNYGYTF | TGTGCCAGCAGCGTAGGACAGGGAAATTATGGCTACACCTTC
- | - | TRBJ2-3 | TRBV7-9 | CASSLGVVDTQYF | TGTGCCAGCAGCTTAGGGGTGGTAGATACGCAGTATTTT
once | - | TRBJ2-7 | TRBV4-3 | CASSQAGTDYEQYF | TGCGCCAGCAGCCAGGCCGGGACTGACTACGAGCAGTACTTC
- | - | TRBJ1-1 | TRBV10-3 | CAISEGTEAFF | TGTGCCATCAGTGAAGGAACTGAAGCTTTCTTT
- | TRBD1 | TRBJ1-1 | TRBV6-4 | CASSDGQGDTEAFF | TGTGCCAGCAGTGACGGGCAGGGGGACACTGAAGCTTTCTTT
- | TRBD2 | TRBJ2-1 | TRBV19 | CASSAGSGPHNEQFF | TGTGCCAGTAGTGCCGGTAGCGGGCCTCACAATGAGCAGTTCTTC
- | - | TRBJ1-5 | TRBV6-5 | CASSYGGGSNQPQHF | TGTGCCAGCAGTTACGGGGGGGGGAGCAATCAGCCCCAGCATTTT